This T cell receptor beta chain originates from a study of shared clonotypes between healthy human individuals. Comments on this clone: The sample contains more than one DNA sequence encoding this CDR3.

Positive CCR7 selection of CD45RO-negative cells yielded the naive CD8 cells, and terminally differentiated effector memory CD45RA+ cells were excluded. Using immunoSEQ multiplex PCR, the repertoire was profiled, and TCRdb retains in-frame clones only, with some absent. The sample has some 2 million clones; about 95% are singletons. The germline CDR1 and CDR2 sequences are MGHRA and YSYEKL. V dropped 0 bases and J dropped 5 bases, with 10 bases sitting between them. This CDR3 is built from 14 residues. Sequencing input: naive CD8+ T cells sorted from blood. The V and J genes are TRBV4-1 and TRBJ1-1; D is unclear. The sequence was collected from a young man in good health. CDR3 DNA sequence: TGCGCCAGCAGCCAAGATGCCAGAGGTACTGAAGCTTTCTTT. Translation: CASSQDARGTEAFF.